This T cell receptor (beta chain) was captured in a study of blood T cells in healthy people across ages (dated by TCRdb to the mid-2010s). Study-wide context: In model experiments, roughly one uniquely barcoded TCR beta cDNA molecule per two T cells was captured by template switching. Using deep sequencing normalized with unique cDNA molecular identifiers, the study measured how TCR beta repertoire diversity changes with age. The donors were split into four age groups: young (average 16 years), middle-aged (39), aged (more than 60) and long-lived (82). To avoid experimental bias, donors of different ages were distributed randomly across sequencing lanes. Using the same blood draw, the study looked at two additional independent replicas of 1 million unique cDNA reads for two donors, one aged 18 to 30 and the other aged 80 or older. The paper as a whole reports these results and caveats: Estimates of total diversity from one million sequenced T cells were regarded as lower bounds and underestimates. Because the CMV infection status of the donors was unknown, age-related changes in expanded clonotypes may potentially have been confounded. Observed TCR beta diversity per million T cells fell roughly linearly with age, and a significant reduction was already apparent by age around 40. Compared with the aged group, more naive CD4+ T cells, fewer expanded clones and increased TCR diversity were shown by the long-lived group, suggesting age selection. A strong correlation was found between observed TCR beta diversity and the percentage of naive T cells measured by flow cytometry. Conclusive comparison of naive and antigen-experienced compartments was prevented by the profiling of bulk unsorted PBMCs.

The germline V end is reduced by 0 bases and the J end by 6 bases; junction bases left unmatched: 11. From the germline V gene (reference sequence), CDR1 is MNHEY and CDR2 is SMNVEV. Taken from cysteine to phenylalanine, the CDR3 has 17 residues. Of all the DNA, just the CDR3 is kept, 51 bases in frame from base 1. The library was prepared using 5' RACE. Sequencer: Illumina HiSeq 2500. A second PCR of about 6 to 12 cycles was run with a J-beta primer mix and a sample-barcoded 5' primer. Each TCR beta cDNA molecule received a unique molecular identifier from a template-switch 5' adaptor carrying 12 random nucleotides. Each sample yielded at least 2.5 million CDR3-containing paired-end reads. The Mint cDNA synthesis kit, primed by a TRBC-specific oligonucleotide, was used to synthesize first-strand cDNA from all RNA. Following uracil-DNA glycosylase treatment, all cDNA underwent a first 18-cycle PCR with the universal primers M1SS and BC2_uni_R. For the original study's pipeline: Each sample was normalized by randomly selecting 1 million high-quality reads, each carrying a distinct molecular identifier. Reads with shared molecular identifiers were discarded instead of being binned into consensus sequences. CDR3 identification, clonotype clustering and error correction used MiTCR with a Q25 quality threshold and the strictest error-elimination algorithm. A nonparametric unseen species model using Euler transformation provided a lower-bound estimate of total TCR beta diversity. TCRdb reran the public reads through fastp at Q25 and MiXCR, keeping productive beta chains. CDR3 protein sequences are deduplicated, and each keeps its most common genes and DNA. It is TCRdb's table, rather than the study itself, that gives the V and J calls and clone size. The sample yields fewer than 2,000,000 distinct CDR3 sequences; roughly 32% were counted once. About 10% of the sample lies in the top ten.

Donors were around 37 systemically healthy Caucasian individuals from Russia aged roughly 6 to 100 years. Approximately 9.3 milliliters of peripheral blood were drawn from each donor into EDTA-treated Vacutainer tubes. Ficoll-Paque density-gradient centrifugation was used to isolate PBMCs, with at least 6.5 million per sample. Total RNA was extracted from PBMCs with Trizol reagent, with at least 6 micrograms obtained per sample. For every donor, an aliquot of PBMCs went through flow cytometry to measure the percentages of naive CD45RAhigh/CD27high T cells. Concerning this clonotype: The clone's antigen remains unknown. Per-base quality was not reported, and no clone a single base away is much larger than it.

This chain joins TRBV27 to TRBJ2-7, and 10 junctional nucleotides match TRBD1. Sequences were obtained from blood. The clonotype originates from a woman under 40 in good health. In nucleotide form, the sequence is TGTGCCAGCAGTTTATCCGCCACGACAGGGGGCTCCCTCGAGCAGTACTTC. The translation is CASSLSATTGGSLEQYF.